The present TCR beta chain was sequenced within a study of blood T cell repertoires in COVID-19. The assay was immunoSEQ multiplex PCR, and TCRdb's table has in-frame clones only and misses some. The sample contains around 110,000 clones, 88% of which appear only once. The CDR3 sequence is 12 residues long. V dropped 6 bases and J dropped 3 bases, with 8 bases sitting between them. CDR1 and CDR2 (germline): WSHSY, SAAADI. Input material: peripheral blood. The origin of this receptor is a man in his fifties with active or convalescent COVID-19. The chain couples TRBV10-2 to TRBJ1-2; D may be TRBD1 (5 bases). The CDR3 region is CASSPTDYGYTF. In nucleotides, the CDR3 is TGCGCCAGCAGCCCGACAGACTATGGCTACACCTTC.